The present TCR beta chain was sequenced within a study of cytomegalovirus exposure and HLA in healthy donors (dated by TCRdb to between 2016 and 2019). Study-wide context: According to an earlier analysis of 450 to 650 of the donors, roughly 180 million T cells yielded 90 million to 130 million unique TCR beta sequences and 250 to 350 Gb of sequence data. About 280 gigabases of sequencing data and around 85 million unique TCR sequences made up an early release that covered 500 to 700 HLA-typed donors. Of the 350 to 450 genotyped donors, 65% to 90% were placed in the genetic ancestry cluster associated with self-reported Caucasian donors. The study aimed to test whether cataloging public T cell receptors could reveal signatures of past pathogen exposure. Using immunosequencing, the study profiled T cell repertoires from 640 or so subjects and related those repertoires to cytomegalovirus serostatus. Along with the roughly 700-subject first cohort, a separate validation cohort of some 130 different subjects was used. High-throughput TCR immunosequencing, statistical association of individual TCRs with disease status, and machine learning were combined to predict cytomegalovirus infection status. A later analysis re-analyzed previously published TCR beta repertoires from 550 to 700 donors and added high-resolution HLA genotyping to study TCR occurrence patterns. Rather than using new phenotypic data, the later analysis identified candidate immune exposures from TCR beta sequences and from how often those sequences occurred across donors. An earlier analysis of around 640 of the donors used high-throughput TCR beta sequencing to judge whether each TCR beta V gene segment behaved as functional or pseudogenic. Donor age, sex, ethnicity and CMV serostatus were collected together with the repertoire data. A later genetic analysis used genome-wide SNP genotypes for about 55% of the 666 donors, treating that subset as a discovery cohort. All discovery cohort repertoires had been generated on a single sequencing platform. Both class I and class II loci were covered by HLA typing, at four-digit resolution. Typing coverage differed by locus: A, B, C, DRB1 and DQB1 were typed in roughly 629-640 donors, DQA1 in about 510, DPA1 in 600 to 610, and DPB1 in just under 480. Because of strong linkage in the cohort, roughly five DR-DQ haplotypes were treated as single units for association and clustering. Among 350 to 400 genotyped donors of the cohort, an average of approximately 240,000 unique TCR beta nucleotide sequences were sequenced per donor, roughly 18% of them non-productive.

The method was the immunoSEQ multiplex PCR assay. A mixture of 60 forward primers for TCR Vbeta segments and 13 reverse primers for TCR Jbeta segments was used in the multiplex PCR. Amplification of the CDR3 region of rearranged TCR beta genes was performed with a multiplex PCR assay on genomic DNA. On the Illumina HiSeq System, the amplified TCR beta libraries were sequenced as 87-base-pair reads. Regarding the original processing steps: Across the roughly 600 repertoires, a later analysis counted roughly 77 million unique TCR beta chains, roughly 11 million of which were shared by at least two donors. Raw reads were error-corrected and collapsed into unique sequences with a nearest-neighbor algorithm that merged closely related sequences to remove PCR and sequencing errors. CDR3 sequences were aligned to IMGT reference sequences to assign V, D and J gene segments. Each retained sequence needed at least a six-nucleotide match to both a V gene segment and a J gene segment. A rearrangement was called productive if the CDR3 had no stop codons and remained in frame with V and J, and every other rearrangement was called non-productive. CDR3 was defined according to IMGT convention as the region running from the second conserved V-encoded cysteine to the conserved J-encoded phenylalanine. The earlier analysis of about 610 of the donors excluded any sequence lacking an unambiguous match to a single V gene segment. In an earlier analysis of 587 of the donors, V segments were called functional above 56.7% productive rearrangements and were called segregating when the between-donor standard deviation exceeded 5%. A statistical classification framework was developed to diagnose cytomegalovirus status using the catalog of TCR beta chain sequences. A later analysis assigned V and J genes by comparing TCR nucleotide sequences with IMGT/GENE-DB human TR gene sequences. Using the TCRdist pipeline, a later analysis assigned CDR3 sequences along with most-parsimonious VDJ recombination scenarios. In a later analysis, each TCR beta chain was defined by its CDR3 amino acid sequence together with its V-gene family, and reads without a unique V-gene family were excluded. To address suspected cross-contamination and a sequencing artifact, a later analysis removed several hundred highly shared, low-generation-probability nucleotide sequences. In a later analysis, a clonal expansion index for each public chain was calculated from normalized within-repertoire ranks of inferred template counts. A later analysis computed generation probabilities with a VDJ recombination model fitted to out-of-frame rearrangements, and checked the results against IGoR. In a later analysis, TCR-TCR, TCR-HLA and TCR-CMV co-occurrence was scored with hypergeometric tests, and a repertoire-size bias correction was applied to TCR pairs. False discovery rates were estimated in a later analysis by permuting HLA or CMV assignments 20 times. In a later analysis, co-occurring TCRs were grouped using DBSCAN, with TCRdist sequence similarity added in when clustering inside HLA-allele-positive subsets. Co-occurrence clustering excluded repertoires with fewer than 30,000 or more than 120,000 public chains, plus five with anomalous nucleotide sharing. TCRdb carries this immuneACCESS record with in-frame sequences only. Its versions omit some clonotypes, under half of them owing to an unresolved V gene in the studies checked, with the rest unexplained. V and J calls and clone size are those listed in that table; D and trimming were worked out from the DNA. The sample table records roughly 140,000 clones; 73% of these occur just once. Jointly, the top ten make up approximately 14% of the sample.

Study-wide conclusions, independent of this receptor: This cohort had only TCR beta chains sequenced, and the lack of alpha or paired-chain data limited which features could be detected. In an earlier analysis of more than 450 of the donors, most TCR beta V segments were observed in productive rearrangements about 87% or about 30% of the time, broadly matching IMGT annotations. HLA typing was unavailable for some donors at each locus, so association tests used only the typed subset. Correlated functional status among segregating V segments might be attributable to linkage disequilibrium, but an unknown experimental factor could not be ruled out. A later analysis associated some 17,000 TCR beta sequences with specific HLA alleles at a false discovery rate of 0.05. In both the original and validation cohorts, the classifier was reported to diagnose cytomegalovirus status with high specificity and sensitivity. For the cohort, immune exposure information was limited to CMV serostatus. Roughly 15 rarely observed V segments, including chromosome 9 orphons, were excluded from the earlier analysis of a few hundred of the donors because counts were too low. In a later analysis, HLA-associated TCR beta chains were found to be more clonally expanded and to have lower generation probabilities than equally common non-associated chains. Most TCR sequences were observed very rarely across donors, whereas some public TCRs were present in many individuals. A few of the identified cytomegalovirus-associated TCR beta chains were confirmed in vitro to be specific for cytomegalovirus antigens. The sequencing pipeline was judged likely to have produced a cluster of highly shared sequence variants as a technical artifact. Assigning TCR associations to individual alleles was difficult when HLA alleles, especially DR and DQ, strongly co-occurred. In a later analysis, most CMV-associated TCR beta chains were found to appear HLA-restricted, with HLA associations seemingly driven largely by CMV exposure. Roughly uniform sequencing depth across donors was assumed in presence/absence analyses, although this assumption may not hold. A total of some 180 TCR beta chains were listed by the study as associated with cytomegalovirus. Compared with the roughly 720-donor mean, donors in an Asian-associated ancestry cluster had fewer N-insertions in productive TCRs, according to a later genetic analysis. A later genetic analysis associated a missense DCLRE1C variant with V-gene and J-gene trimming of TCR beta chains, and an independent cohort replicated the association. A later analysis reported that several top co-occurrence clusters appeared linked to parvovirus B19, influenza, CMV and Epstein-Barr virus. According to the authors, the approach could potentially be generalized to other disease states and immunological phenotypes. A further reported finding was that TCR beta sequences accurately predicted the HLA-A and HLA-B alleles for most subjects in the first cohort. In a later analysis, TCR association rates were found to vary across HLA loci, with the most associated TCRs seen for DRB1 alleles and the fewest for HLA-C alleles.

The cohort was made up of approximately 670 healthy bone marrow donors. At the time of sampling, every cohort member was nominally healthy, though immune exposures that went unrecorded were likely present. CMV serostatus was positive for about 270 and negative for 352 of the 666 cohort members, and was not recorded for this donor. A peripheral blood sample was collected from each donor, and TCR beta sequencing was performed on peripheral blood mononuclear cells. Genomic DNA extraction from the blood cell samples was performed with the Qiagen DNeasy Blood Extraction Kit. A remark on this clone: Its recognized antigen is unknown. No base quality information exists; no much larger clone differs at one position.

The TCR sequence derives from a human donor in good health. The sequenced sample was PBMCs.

The DNA reads as follows: TGTGCCTGGAGTACGACAGGCCGCAACTATGGCTACACCTTC. It codes for CAWSTTGRNYGYTF. The rearrangement joined TRBV30 to TRBJ1-2; tentative D gene TRBD1, with 6 bases matching. The germline V gene (reference sequence) yields GTSNPN for CDR1 and SVGIG for CDR2. The V end loses 2 bases and the J end loses 2 bases, and a stretch of 12 bases separates them. The CDR3 goes from the cysteine to the phenylalanine over 14 residues. Of the read, only the CDR3 DNA is kept; its 42 bases are in frame from base 1.